These 9 T cell receptor beta chains share one sample of origin, sequenced in a study of shared clonotypes between healthy human individuals. Clones were read by immunoSEQ multiplex PCR, and TCRdb kept only the in-frame ones, dropping some. Of around 2,000,000 clones detected, about 95% appear once; the ten largest clones hold about 1.1%. Only CD45RO-negative cells positively selected for CCR7 counted as naive CD8 cells, so terminally differentiated effector memory CD45RA+ cells were excluded. Sequenced sample: naive CD8+ T cells sorted from blood. The receptors here all came from a man in his late teens or twenties in good health.

The J gene is TRBJ1-4, the V gene TRBV6-6, with D unresolved. CDR3 length: 12 amino acids. CDR1 and CDR2 from the germline V gene are MNHNY and SVGAGI (reference sequence). CDR3 region: CASATPNEKLFF. The CDR3 region has the DNA TGTGCGTCAGCTACGCCTAATGAAAAACTGTTTTTT.

CDR3 residues: CASSLENSLNEKLFF. The CDR3 DNA sequence: TGTGCCAGCAGCTTAGAAAATTCCCTTAATGAAAAACTGTTTTTT. The chain carries TRBV11-2 and TRBJ1-4; D is unresolved. CDR3 length: 15 amino acids. Germline CDR1 and CDR2: SGHAT and FQNNGV. Between the trimmed V and J ends, which lost 0 bases and 4 bases, there was a span of 9 bases.

The chain is built from TRBV4-3 and TRBJ2-1, with TRBD2 identical over 10 bases. The ends lost 1 base at V and 7 bases at J; junction bases unmatched: 10. The CDR3 is made up of 17 amino acids. The germline gives CDR1 LGHNA, CDR2 YSLEER. DNA for the CDR3: TGCGCCAGCAGCCAAGCACAAGGAACTAGCGGGAAGAATGAGCAGTTCTTC. Protein: CASSQAQGTSGKNEQFF.

With respect to this clone: The junction shows a germline mismatch at one end, possibly a read error. This chain uses TRBV30 with TRBJ1-1, with D unresolved. Germline V gene lookup returns CDR1 GTSNPN and CDR2 SVGIG (reference sequence). This CDR3 region has 14 residues. The CDR3 is CAWSAQLGNIEAFF. The DNA for the CDR3 is TGTGCCTGGAGTGCACAGTTAGGGAACATTGAAGCTTTCTTT.

V usage is TRBV6-6 and J usage is TRBJ1-1; 7 bases are a match to TRBD1. The CDR3 totals 15 residues. Unmatched junction bases numbered 9, after V lost 7 bases and J lost 1 base. Germline V gene lookup returns CDR1 MNHNY and CDR2 SVGAGI (reference sequence). The DNA for the CDR3 is TGTGCCAGCACCTTACCACAGGGGACGAACACTGAAGCTTTCTTT. As protein: CASTLPQGTNTEAFF.

The chain uses TRBV6-5 and TRBJ2-1, with TRBD1 matching over 9 bases. With V trimmed by 3 bases and J by 7 bases, 4 bases remained unmatched. The CDR3 sequence is 14 residues long. The germline gives CDR1 MNHEY, CDR2 SVGAGI. The CDR3 DNA reads as TGTGCCAGCAGTTATGGGACAGGGCAAAATGAGCAGTTCTTC. Protein product: CASSYGTGQNEQFF.

This clone appeared a single time. This chain uses TRBV6-5 with TRBJ2-2; no reliable D call. Trimming left V 0 bases short and J 5 bases short, with 7 bases between. Germline V gene lookup returns CDR1 MNHEY and CDR2 SVGAGI. This CDR3 has 14 amino acids. Written as DNA, the CDR3 is TGTGCCAGCAGTTACTCTCCTGAGACCGGGGAGCTGTTTTTT. Its protein product is CASSYSPETGELFF.

The chain carries TRBV27 and TRBJ2-2; 7 bases fit TRBD1. J was trimmed by 4 bases and V by 8 bases; bases with no gene match: 1. The CDR3 loop spans 12 amino acids. The V gene's germline CDR1 is MNHEY and CDR2 SMNVEV (reference sequence). The CDR3 region has the DNA TGTGCCAGCGGACAGGCCACCGGGGAGCTGTTTTTT. Translating it yields CASGQATGELFF.

The chain combines TRBV4-1 with TRBJ1-1, with TRBD1 as a possible D gene (5 bases). The germline V gene has CDR1 MGHRA and CDR2 YSYEKL. CDR3 length equals 14 residues. The germline V and J ends were trimmed by 4 bases and 5 bases, with 14 bases remaining between them. The CDR3, as DNA: TGCGCCAGCAGCCCGCTCGGGGGGAAGACTGAAGCTTTCTTT. Translated: CASSPLGGKTEAFF.